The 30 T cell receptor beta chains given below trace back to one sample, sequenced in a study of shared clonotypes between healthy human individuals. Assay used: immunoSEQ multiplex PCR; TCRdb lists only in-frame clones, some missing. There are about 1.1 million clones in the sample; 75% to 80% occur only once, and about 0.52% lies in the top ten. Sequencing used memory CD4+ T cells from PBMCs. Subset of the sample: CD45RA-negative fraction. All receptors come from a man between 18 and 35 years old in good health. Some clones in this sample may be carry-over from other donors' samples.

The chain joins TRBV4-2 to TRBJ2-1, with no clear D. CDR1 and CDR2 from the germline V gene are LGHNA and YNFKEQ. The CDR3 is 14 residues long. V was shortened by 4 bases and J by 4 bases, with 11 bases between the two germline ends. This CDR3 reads CASSPHGRYNEQFF. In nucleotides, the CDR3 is TGTGCCAGCAGCCCCCATGGTAGGTACAATGAGCAGTTCTTC.

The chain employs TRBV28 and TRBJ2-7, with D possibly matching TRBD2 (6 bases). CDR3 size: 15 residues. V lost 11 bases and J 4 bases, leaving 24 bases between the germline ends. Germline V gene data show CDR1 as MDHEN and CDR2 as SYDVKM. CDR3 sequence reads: CASPPPGSFRYEQYF. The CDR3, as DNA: TGTGCCTCACCCCCCCCCGGGAGCTTTAGGTACGAGCAGTACTTC.

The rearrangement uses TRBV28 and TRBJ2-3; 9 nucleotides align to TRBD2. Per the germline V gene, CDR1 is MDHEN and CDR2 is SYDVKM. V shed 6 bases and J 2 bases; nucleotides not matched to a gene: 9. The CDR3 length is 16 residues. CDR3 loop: CASSGAGGSHTDTQYF. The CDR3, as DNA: TGTGCCAGCAGCGGGGCGGGAGGGAGCCACACAGATACGCAGTATTTT.

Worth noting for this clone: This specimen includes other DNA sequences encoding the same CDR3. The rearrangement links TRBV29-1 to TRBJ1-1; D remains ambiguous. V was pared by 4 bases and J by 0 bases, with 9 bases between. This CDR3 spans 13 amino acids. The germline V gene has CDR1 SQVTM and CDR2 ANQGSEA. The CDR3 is CSVVWGLNTEAFF. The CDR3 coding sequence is TGCAGCGTTGTTTGGGGTCTGAACACTGAAGCTTTCTTT.

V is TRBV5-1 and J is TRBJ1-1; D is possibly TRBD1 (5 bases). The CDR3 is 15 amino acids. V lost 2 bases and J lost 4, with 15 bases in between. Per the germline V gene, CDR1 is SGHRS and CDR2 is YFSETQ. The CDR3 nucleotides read TGCGCCAGCAGCTTTTCAGGGAAAGGGAGCACTGAAGCTTTCTTT. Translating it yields CASSFSGKGSTEAFF.

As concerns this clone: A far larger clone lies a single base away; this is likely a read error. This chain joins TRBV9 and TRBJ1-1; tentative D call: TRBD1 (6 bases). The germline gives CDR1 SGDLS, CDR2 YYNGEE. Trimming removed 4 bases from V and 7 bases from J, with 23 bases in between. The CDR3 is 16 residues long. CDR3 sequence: CASSPIYGTRTLEAFF. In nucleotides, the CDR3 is TGTGCCAGCAGCCCCATTTACGGGACAAGGACCCTTGAAGCTTTCTTT.

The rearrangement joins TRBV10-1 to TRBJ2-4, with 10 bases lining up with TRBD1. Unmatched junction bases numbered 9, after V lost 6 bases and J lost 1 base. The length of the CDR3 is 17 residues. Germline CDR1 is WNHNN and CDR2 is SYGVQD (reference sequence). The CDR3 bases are TGCGCCAGCAGGCCCCCTGGGGGACAGGGGGCCAAAAACATTCAGTACTTC. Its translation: CASRPPGGQGAKNIQYF.

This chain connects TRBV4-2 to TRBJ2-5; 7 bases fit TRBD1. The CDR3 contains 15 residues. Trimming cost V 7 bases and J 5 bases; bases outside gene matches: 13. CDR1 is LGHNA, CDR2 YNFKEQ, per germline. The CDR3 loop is CASTLKGGSRETQYF. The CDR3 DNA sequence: TGTGCCAGCACTCTAAAAGGGGGCTCGAGGGAGACCCAGTACTTC.

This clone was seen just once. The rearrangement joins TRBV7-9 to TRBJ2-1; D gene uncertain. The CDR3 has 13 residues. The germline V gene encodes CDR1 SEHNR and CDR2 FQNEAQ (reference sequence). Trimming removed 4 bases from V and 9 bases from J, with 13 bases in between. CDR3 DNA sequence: TGTGCCAGCAGCTCGGACGGGTCGACTGAGCAGTTCTTC. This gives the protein CASSSDGSTEQFF. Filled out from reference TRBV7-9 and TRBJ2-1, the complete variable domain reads DTGVSQNPRHKITKRGQNVTFRCDPISEHNRLYWYRQTLGQGPEFLTYFQNEAQLEKSRLLSDRFSAERPKGSFSTLEIQRTEQGDSAMYLCASSSDGSTEQFFGPGTRLTVL.

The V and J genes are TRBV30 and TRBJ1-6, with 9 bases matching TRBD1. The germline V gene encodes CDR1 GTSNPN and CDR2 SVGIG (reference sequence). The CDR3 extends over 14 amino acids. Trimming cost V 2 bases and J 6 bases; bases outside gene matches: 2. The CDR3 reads CAWSQDRGNSPLHF. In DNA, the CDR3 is TGTGCCTGGAGTCAGGACAGGGGTAATTCACCCCTCCACTTT.

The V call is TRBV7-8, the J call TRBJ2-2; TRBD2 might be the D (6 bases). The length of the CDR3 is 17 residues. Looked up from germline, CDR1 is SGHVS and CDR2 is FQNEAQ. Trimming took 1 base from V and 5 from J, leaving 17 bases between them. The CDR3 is CASSLVGAGSGTGELFF. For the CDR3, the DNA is TGTGCCAGCAGCTTAGTAGGCGCGGGGTCCGGGACCGGGGAGCTGTTTTTT.

The CDR3 DNA is TGTGCCAGTAGTATATCGGCCGGGACCTACAATGAGCAGTTCTTC. It yields the protein CASSISAGTYNEQFF. The gene calls are TRBV19 and TRBJ2-1; perhaps TRBD2 as D (5 bases). CDR3 length: 15 residues. Germline V gene data show CDR1 as LNHDA and CDR2 as SQIVND (reference sequence). Trimming stripped 2 bases from V and 2 bases from J, with 10 bases between.

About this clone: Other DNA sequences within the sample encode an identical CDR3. CDR3 loop: CASSLDVSTDTQYF. In DNA form, the CDR3 reads TGTGCCAGCAGCTTAGACGTGAGCACAGATACGCAGTATTTT. This sequence joins TRBV7-2 and TRBJ2-3; D unclear. Germline values: CDR1 SGHTA, CDR2 FQGNSA. This CDR3 has 14 amino acids. V lost 1 base, J lost 0 bases, and 5 bases lay in between.

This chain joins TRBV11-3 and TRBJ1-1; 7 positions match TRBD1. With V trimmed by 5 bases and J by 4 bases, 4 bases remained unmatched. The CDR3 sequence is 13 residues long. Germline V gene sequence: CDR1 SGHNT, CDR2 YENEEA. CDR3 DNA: TGTGCCAGCAGCGAAAACAGGGGCACTGAAGCTTTCTTT. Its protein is CASSENRGTEAFF.

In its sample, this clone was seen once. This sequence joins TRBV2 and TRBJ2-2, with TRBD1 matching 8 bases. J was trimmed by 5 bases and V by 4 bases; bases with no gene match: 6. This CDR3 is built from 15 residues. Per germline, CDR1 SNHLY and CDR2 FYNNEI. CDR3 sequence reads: CASSAQGALTGELFF. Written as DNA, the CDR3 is TGTGCCAGCAGTGCCCAGGGGGCGCTGACCGGGGAGCTGTTTTTT.

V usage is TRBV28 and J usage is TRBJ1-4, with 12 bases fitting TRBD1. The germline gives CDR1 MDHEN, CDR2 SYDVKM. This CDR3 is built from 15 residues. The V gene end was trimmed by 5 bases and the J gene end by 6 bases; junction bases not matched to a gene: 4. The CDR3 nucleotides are TGTGCCAGCAGTGAAGGGACAGGGGGCTATGAAAAACTGTTTTTT. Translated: CASSEGTGGYEKLFF.

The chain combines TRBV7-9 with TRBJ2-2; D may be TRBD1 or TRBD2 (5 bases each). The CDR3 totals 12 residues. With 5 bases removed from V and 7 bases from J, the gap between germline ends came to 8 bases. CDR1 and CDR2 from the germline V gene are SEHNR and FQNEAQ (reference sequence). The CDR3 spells CASSRDHGELFF. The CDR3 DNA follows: TGTGCCAGCAGCAGGGACCACGGGGAGCTGTTTTTT.

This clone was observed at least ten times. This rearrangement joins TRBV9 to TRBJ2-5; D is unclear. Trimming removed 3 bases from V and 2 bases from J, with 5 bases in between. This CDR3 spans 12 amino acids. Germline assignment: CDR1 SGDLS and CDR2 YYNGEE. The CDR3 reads CASSDHQETQYF. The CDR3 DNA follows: TGTGCCAGCAGCGACCATCAAGAGACCCAGTACTTC.

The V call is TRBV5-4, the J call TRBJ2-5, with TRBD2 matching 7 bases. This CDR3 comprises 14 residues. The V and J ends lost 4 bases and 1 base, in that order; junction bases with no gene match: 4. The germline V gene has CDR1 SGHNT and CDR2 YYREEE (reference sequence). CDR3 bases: TGTGCCAGCAGCAGGGAGGGCGGCCAAGAGACCCAGTACTTC. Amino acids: CASSREGGQETQYF.

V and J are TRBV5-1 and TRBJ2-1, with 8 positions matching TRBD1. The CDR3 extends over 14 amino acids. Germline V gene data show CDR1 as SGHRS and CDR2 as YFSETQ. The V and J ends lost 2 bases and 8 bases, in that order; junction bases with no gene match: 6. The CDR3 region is CASSLQGGTHEQFF. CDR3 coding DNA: TGCGCCAGCAGCTTACAGGGGGGTACGCATGAGCAGTTCTTC.

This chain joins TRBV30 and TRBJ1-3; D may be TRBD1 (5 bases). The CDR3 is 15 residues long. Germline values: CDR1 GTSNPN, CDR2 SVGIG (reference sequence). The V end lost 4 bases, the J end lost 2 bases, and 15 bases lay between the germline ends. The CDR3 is CAWTMGRGTGNTIYF. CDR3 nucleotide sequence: TGTGCCTGGACTATGGGGCGAGGGACTGGAAACACCATATATTTT.

This CDR3 reads CASSGLAGYSYEQYF. The CDR3 nucleotides are TGTGCCAGCAGCGGACTAGCGGGATACTCCTACGAGCAGTACTTC. This chain joins TRBV28 and TRBJ2-7; 12 positions match TRBD2. Trimming took 6 bases from V and 0 from J; bases not matched to a gene: 3. From germline, CDR1 is MDHEN and CDR2 SYDVKM. This CDR3 has 15 residues. The full variable domain, completed using reference TRBV28 and TRBJ2-7, is DVKVTQSSRYLVKRTGEKVFLECVQDMDHENMFWYRQDPGLGLRLIYFSYDVKMKEKGDIPEGYSVSREKKERFSLILESASTNQTSMYLCASSGLAGYSYEQYFGPGTRLTVT.

CDR3 nucleotides: TGTGCCAGCAGCCTACAAAGGGGGCGGCGCTCCTACAATGAGCAGTTCTTC. Encoded protein: CASSLQRGRRSYNEQFF. This chain links TRBV4-2 with TRBJ2-1, with 7 bases aligning to TRBD1. Per germline, CDR1 LGHNA and CDR2 YNFKEQ. This CDR3 comprises 17 residues. J was trimmed by 0 bases and V by 4 bases; bases with no gene match: 9.

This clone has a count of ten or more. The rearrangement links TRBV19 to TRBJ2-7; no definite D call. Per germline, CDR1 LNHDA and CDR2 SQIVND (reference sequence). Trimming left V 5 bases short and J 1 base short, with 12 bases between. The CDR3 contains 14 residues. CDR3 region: CASSSRRGSYEQYF. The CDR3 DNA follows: TGTGCCAGTAGTTCAAGACGCGGATCCTACGAGCAGTACTTC.

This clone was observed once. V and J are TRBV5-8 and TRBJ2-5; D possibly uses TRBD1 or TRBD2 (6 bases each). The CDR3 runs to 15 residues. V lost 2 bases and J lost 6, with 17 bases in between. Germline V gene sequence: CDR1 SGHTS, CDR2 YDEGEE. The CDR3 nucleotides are TGTGCCAGCAGCTTTGCGAGCTCTGGGGGGCAGACCCAGTACTTC. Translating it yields CASSFASSGGQTQYF.

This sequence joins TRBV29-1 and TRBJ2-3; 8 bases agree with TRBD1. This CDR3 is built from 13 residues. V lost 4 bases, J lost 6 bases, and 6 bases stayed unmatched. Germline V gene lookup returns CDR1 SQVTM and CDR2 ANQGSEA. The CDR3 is CSVGQGASDTQYF. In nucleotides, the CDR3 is TGCAGCGTTGGGCAGGGGGCAAGCGATACGCAGTATTTT.

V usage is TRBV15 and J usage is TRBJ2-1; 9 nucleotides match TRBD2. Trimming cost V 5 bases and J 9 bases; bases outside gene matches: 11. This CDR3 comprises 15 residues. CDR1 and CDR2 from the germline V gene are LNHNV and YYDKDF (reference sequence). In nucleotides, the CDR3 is TGTGCCACCAGCGGCGGGAGGGCCGGAGGTGGTGAGCAGTTCTTC. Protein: CATSGGRAGGGEQFF.

CDR3 residues: CASSRGAETEAFF. DNA for the CDR3: TGTGCCAGCAGCCGCGGGGCCGAGACTGAAGCTTTCTTT. V usage is TRBV5-4 and J usage is TRBJ1-1; D is possibly TRBD1 (5 bases). The CDR3 runs 13 residues. Germline V gene lookup returns CDR1 SGHNT and CDR2 YYREEE (reference sequence). Between the trimmed V and J ends, which lost 4 bases and 5 bases, there was a span of 12 bases.

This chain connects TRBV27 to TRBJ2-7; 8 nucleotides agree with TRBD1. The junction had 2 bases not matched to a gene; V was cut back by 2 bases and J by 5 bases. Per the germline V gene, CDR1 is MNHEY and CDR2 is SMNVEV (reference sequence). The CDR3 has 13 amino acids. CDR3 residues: CASSLTGGHEQYF. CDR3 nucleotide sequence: TGTGCCAGCAGTTTAACAGGGGGACACGAGCAGTACTTC.

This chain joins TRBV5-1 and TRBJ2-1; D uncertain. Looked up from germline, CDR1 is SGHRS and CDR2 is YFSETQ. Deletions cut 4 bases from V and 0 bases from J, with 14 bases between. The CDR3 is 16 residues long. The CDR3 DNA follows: TGCGCCAGCAGCCGAGACTGGATGAGCTCCTACAATGAGCAGTTCTTC. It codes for CASSRDWMSSYNEQFF. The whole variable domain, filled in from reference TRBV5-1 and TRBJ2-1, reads KAGVTQTPRYLIKTRGQQVTLSCSPISGHRSVSWYQQTPGQGLQFLFEYFSETQRNKGNFPGRFSGRQFSNSRSEMNVSTLELGDSALYLCASSRDWMSSYNEQFFGPGTRLTVL.